The T cell receptor (beta chain) under discussion was sequenced for a study of blood T cell repertoires in COVID-19. V shed 0 bases, J shed 2 bases, and the junction held 12 bases outside the gene matches. The CDR3 extends over 19 amino acids. Germline V gene sequence: CDR1 SGHTA, CDR2 FQGNSA. Before being deemed recovered, Cohort 3 donors had two negative PCRs, clearance, or symptom resolution. The method was immunoSEQ multiplex PCR; TCRdb's version includes in-frame clones alone and lacks a portion of them. The data contain under 250,000 clones, approximately 84% of them singletons. The sample comprised PBMCs or T cells enriched from blood (not recorded which). This sequence originates from a man between 35 and 55 years old who had recovered from COVID-19. This sequence joins TRBV7-2 and TRBJ2-3; TRBD2 matches 9 bases. DNA for the CDR3: TGTGCCAGCAGCTTAGCTGGTGGGAGGCTAGCGGGGCCCACAGATACGCAGTATTTT. Amino acids: CASSLAGGRLAGPTDTQYF.